What follows are 5 T cell receptor beta chains derived from one specimen sequenced in a study of T cell responses to AZD1222 COVID-19 vaccine (dated by TCRdb to the early 2020s). What the time point label conveys for this sample: baseline before first vaccination. Library generation was performed with the immunoSEQ multiplex PCR assay. Sourced from immuneACCESS, this table was stored by TCRdb with only in-frame sequences that have V and J called. A share of the clones is absent; for the studies checked, an unresolved V gene accounts for under half, and the remainder has no known explanation. This sample comprises 150,000 or so clones, 88% of them detected only once. Of the sample, roughly 15% is held by the ten largest clones. Sequencing was performed on peripheral blood, taken on day 0 of AZD1222 vaccination. Every receptor here comes from an adult in good health.

The chain joins TRBV11-2 to TRBJ1-4; D gene ambiguous. This CDR3 has 14 residues. In germline, CDR1 is SGHAT, CDR2 FQNNGV. V was pared by 5 bases and J by 3 bases, with 10 bases between. The CDR3 region is CASSESWANEKLFF. The CDR3 DNA reads as TGTGCCAGCAGCGAGTCATGGGCTAATGAAAAACTGTTTTTT.

The V and J genes are TRBV29-1 and TRBJ2-7, with a possible D match to TRBD2 (5 bases). V was shortened by 4 bases and J by 2 bases, with 12 bases between the two germline ends. This CDR3 has 13 residues. CDR1 is SQVTM and CDR2 is ANQGSEA in the germline V gene. CDR3 region: CSVGTLGAYEQYF. The CDR3 nucleotides read TGCAGCGTTGGGACCCTCGGGGCCTACGAGCAGTACTTC.

Here the CDR3 reads CASSPGGEASPLHF. The CDR3 coding sequence is TGTGCCAGCAGCCCCGGGGGGGAGGCTTCACCCCTCCACTTT. The rearrangement joins TRBV14 to TRBJ1-6; D is perhaps TRBD1 (5 bases). Germline V gene data show CDR1 as SGHDN and CDR2 as FVKESK. V was cut by 4 bases and J by 9 bases, with 13 bases left in between. The CDR3 spans 14 residues.

V and J are TRBV21-1 and TRBJ2-3; TRBD2, as called in the table, went unchecked against the DNA. TRBV21-1 is designated a pseudogene. The length of the CDR3 is 12 residues. The DNA for the CDR3 is TGTGCCAGCAGCAAATGGGAGGGTACGCAGTATTTT. Its translation is CASSKWEGTQYF.

The chain uses TRBV5-1 and TRBJ2-3, with D maybe TRBD1 (5 bases). V lost 4 bases and J lost 5, with 11 bases in between. Germline V CDR1 and CDR2: SGHRS, YFSETQ. The CDR3 sequence is 13 residues long. CDR3 DNA: TGCGCCAGCAGCCTAGATCAGGGAGATACGCAGTATTTT. It specifies CASSLDQGDTQYF.